The T cell receptor beta chain under discussion was sequenced for a study of molecular identifiers for immune sequencing clone quantification. Preparation methods for the bulk TCR libraries were those previously described, with listed TCR primers. TCRdb re-derived calls from the PCR reads in MiXCR, one entry per CDR3 protein. The sample yields around 70,000 distinct CDR3 sequences, 18% seen once. The sorting of naive CD8 T cells used the CD8+CD4-CCR7+CD45RA+ phenotype. CDR1 is ENHRY, CDR2 SYGVKD, per germline. V was trimmed by 8 bases and J by 0 bases, leaving 17 bases between them. This CDR3 region has 15 residues. This clonotype was recorded at least ten times.

This chain links TRBV10-3 with TRBJ2-7; tentative D call: TRBD2 (5 bases). The specimen was naive CD8+ T cells from blood, with Jurkat cell RNA spiked in. Subset described: FACS-sorted CD8+CD4-CCR7+CD45RA+ naive T cells. This sequence originates from a human donor in good health. Some libraries in this study had Jurkat cell RNA spiked in. The CDR3 bases are TGTGCCATCTGGGATCCGGGGAAAAACTCCTACGAGCAGTACTTC. Amino acid sequence: CAIWDPGKNSYEQYF.